Presented here are 20 T cell receptor beta chains from one specimen sequenced in a study of liver allograft versus peripheral blood T cells. In the study overall: Comparative analysis was performed on T cell receptor repertoires from transplanted livers and from recipients' peripheral blood.

TCRdb used MiXCR to reprocess the reads, holding one entry per CDR3 protein. This table has several thousand distinct CDR3 sequences, 16% appearing once. These receptors were obtained from a human patient who had a liver transplant. Some T cells may have originated in the graft donor.

By sample fraction, this clonotype is medium-sized (0.01 to 0.1%). The chain has TRBV18 and TRBJ1-1; TRBD1 might be the D (5 bases). V shed 3 bases and J shed 3 bases, with 11 bases lying between them. CDR1 is KGHSH and CDR2 is LQKENI in the germline V gene. This CDR3 spans 14 amino acids. CDR3 DNA: TGTGCCAGCTCACCGGGGCAGGCGGACACTGAAGCTTTCTTT. Protein: CASSPGQADTEAFF.

By sample share, this clonotype is medium-sized (0.01 to 0.1%). The rearrangement joins TRBV7-2 to TRBJ1-5; D unclear. The CDR3 length is 15 residues. Trimming left V 2 bases short and J 2 bases short, with 10 bases between. Germline lookup yields CDR1 SGHTA and CDR2 FQGNSA. CDR3 in DNA: TGTGCCAGCAGCTTACAAGTTGGGGGCAATCAGCCCCAGCATTTT. Translating it yields CASSLQVGGNQPQHF.

A note on this clonotype: A much more abundant neighbour one base away suggests this may be a read error. This CDR3 is missing its conserved last phenylalanine or tryptophan, likely due to a read error. J is TRBJ1-1 and V is TRBV28; D remains ambiguous. Germline-derived CDR1 and CDR2 are MDHEN and SYDVKM. V lost 2 bases, J lost 5 bases, and 6 bases lay in between. The CDR3 has 12 amino acids. The CDR3 spells CASSLIQTEAFL. The CDR3 DNA follows: TGTGCCAGCAGTTTAATTCAGACTGAAGCTTTCCTT.

This sequence joins TRBV2 and TRBJ1-4, with a tentative D call TRBD1 (6 bases). The CDR3 covers 14 residues. Germline values: CDR1 SNHLY, CDR2 FYNNEI. Trimming removed 5 bases at V and 6 bases at J, with 13 bases between. CDR3 nucleotide sequence: TGTGCCAGCAGTTTACAGGGATCGTATGAAAAACTGTTTTTT. Amino acids: CASSLQGSYEKLFF.

The CDR3 loop reads CASSLTEMNTEAFF. DNA for the CDR3: TGTGCCAGCAGCCTTACAGAGATGAACACTGAAGCTTTCTTT. The genes are TRBV2 and TRBJ1-1; D call uncertain. The CDR3 length is 14 residues. The germline gives CDR1 SNHLY, CDR2 FYNNEI. Trimming shortened V by 6 bases and J by 0 bases, and 11 bases separated the two germline ends. The variable domain in full, with the rest retrieved from reference TRBV2 and TRBJ1-1, is EPEVTQTPSHQVTQMGQEVILRCVPISNHLYFYWYRQILGQKVEFLVSFYNNEISEKSEIFDDQFSVERPDGSNFTLKIRSTKLEDSAMYFCASSLTEMNTEAFFGQGTRLTVV.

By frequency in the sample, this clonotype is medium-sized. This chain links TRBV14 with TRBJ1-2; D is uncertain. V dropped 4 bases and J dropped 3 bases, with 12 bases sitting between them. The length of the CDR3 is 14 residues. CDR1 is SGHDN, CDR2 FVKESK, per germline. The CDR3 loop is CASSPLTADYGYTF. CDR3 in DNA: TGTGCCAGCAGCCCCCTGACGGCAGACTATGGCTACACCTTC.

The rearrangement uses TRBV12-3 or TRBV12-4 and TRBJ2-1; 9 positions match TRBD1. The J segment lost 6 bases and the V segment lost 4 bases, leaving 4 bases of the junction unmatched. The CDR3 covers 14 residues. The chain's CDR3 is CASSSGQGRNEQFF. Written as DNA, the CDR3 is TGTGCCAGCAGTTCGGGACAGGGACGCAATGAGCAGTTCTTC.

By its share, this clonotype is medium-sized. The chain employs TRBV18 and TRBJ1-5; no clear D gene. Per the germline V gene, CDR1 is KGHSH and CDR2 is LQKENI. The V gene lost 4 bases and the J gene lost 1 base, with 8 bases spanning the gap. The CDR3 runs 14 residues. The CDR3 nucleotides are TGTGCCAGCTCACTCACGGAGAGCAATCAGCCCCAGCATTTT. Protein: CASSLTESNQPQHF. Full variable domain (outside the CDR3, taken from reference TRBV18 and TRBJ1-5): NAGVMQNPRHLVRRRGQEARLRCSPMKGHSHVYWYRQLPEEGLKFMVYLQKENIIDESGMPKERFSAEFPKEGPSILRIQQVVRGDSAAYFCASSLTESNQPQHFGDGTRLSIL.

This clonotype showed up many times. The J gene is TRBJ2-1, the V gene TRBV6-1; TRBD2 agrees at 12 bases. V lost 6 bases, J lost 6 bases, and 6 bases stayed unmatched. The V gene's germline CDR1 is MNHNS and CDR2 SASEGT. There are 15 residues in the CDR3. The CDR3 bases are TGTGCCAGCAGGACTAGCGGGGGCAGCGGCAATGAGCAGTTCTTC. Amino acids: CASRTSGGSGNEQFF.

The genes are TRBV2 and TRBJ2-7; a weak D match, TRBD1 (5 bases). With 6 bases removed from V and 2 bases from J, the gap between germline ends came to 11 bases. This CDR3 contains 13 residues. Germline assignment: CDR1 SNHLY and CDR2 FYNNEI. CDR3 coding DNA: TGTGCCAGCAGAGGGGATACGGCCTACGAGCAGTACTTC. Its translation is CASRGDTAYEQYF. The full variable domain, its missing parts supplied by reference TRBV2 and TRBJ2-7, is EPEVTQTPSHQVTQMGQEVILRCVPISNHLYFYWYRQILGQKVEFLVSFYNNEISEKSEIFDDQFSVERPDGSNFTLKIRSTKLEDSAMYFCASRGDTAYEQYFGPGTRLTVT.

This clonotype was counted ten times or more. The CDR3 is CAWSRGANTEAFF. DNA for the CDR3: TGTGCCTGGAGTAGAGGAGCGAACACTGAAGCTTTCTTT. The V and J genes are TRBV30 and TRBJ1-1; D remains unclear. This CDR3 has 13 residues. CDR1 and CDR2 from the germline V gene are GTSNPN and SVGIG (reference sequence). V gave up 2 bases and J gave up 1 base, with 8 bases separating them.

This clonotype is classed as medium-sized. V and J are TRBV20-1 and TRBJ2-2; no clear D. The CDR3 is 13 amino acids. V lost 5 bases and J 5 bases, leaving 12 bases between the germline ends. The germline V gene encodes CDR1 DFQATT and CDR2 SNEGSKA (reference sequence). CDR3 nucleotide sequence: TGCAGTGCTGCCTCCACTCGGACCGGGGAGCTGTTTTTT. It codes for CSAASTRTGELFF.

Concerning this clonotype: A single base separates this from a much larger clone, so it may be a read error. V gene TRBV7-2 combines with J gene TRBJ1-5; D uncertain. There are 13 residues in the CDR3. Trimming stripped 3 bases from V and 4 bases from J, with 7 bases between. The germline V gene encodes CDR1 SGHTA and CDR2 FQGNSA. The CDR3 DNA is TGTGCCAGCAGCTTGTGGGAAAATCAGCCCCAGCATTTT. As protein: CASSLWENQPQHF.

This clonotype has more than one count but fewer than ten. V is TRBV20-1 and J is TRBJ2-7; 8 bases line up with TRBD2. The CDR3 loop spans 15 amino acids. In germline, CDR1 is DFQATT, CDR2 SNEGSKA (reference sequence). Losses at the gene ends were 6 bases for V and 0 bases for J; bases not matched to a gene: 10. CDR3 DNA sequence: TGCAGTGCGCTTCTTCAGCGGGGGCCCTCCTACGAGCAGTACTTC. Translated, it gives CSALLQRGPSYEQYF.

By share, this clonotype counts as medium-sized. This chain connects TRBV14 to TRBJ1-2; D may be TRBD1 (6 bases). CDR3 length: 13 amino acids. Trimming shortened V by 4 bases and J by 6 bases, and 12 bases separated the two germline ends. The germline V gene has CDR1 SGHDN and CDR2 FVKESK. Here the CDR3 reads CASSLDRGDGYTF. In DNA form, the CDR3 reads TGTGCCAGCAGCCTGGACAGAGGAGATGGCTACACCTTC.

Comments on this clonotype: A much larger clonotype is one base distant, so this may be a read error. The J gene is TRBJ1-1, the V gene TRBV19, with D hard to call. Per the germline V gene, CDR1 is LNHDA and CDR2 is SQIVND (reference sequence). This CDR3 has 16 residues. This CDR3 reads CASSSLKTGLNSEAFF. CDR3 nucleotides: TGTGCCAGCTCCTCTCTTAAAACTGGGCTGAACTCTGAAGCTTTCTTT. Based on the CDR3 plus reference TRBV19 and TRBJ1-1, the full variable domain is DGGITQSPKYLFRKEGQNVTLSCEQNLNHDAMYWYRQDPGQGLRLIYYSQIVNDFQKGDIAEGYSVSREKKESFPLTVTSAQKNPTAFYLCASSSLKTGLNSEAFFGQGTRLTVV.

This clonotype was counted only a few times. The gene calls are TRBV12-3 or TRBV12-4 and TRBJ1-1; D is uncertain. CDR3 length: 12 amino acids. Trimming removed 3 bases at V and 8 bases at J, with 10 bases between. The CDR3 coding sequence is TGTGCCAGCAGTTTGGGTCCCCAAGAAGCTTTCTTT. Its protein is CASSLGPQEAFF.

This chain links TRBV5-5 with TRBJ2-3, with 10 positions matching TRBD2. Germline loops: CDR1 SGHKS, CDR2 YYEKEE (reference sequence). The CDR3 is 16 amino acids. The J segment lost 2 bases and the V segment lost 4 bases, leaving 7 bases of the junction unmatched. The CDR3 sequence is CASSTLAGAHTDTQYF. The CDR3, as DNA: TGTGCCAGCAGCACCCTAGCGGGGGCACACACAGATACGCAGTATTTT.

This clonotype is medium-sized. V usage is TRBV28 and J usage is TRBJ1-2; TRBD1 might be the D (5 bases). The ends were cut back, 2 bases at V and 4 bases at J, with 11 bases in the middle. The germline V gene has CDR1 MDHEN and CDR2 SYDVKM. The CDR3 length is 14 residues. For the CDR3, the DNA is TGTGCCAGCAGTTTACCGGGGACGTCCTATGGCTACACCTTC. Residues: CASSLPGTSYGYTF.

Ten or more counts support this clonotype. V and J are TRBV27 and TRBJ1-5; a weak D match, TRBD1 (5 bases). With 2 bases removed from V and 3 bases from J, the gap between germline ends came to 8 bases. The length of the CDR3 is 14 residues. Germline V gene data show CDR1 as MNHEY and CDR2 as SMNVEV (reference sequence). The CDR3 here is CASSLQGPNQPQHF. The CDR3 DNA sequence: TGTGCCAGCAGTTTACAGGGACCCAATCAGCCCCAGCATTTT.